This is a list of T cell receptor beta chains from one sample in a study of CD4 T cells in relation to SARS-CoV-2 and coronaviruses. Which antigens these TCRs recognize remains unknown. Assay used: immunoSEQ multiplex PCR; TCRdb lists only in-frame clones, some missing. The sample holds 37,000 or so clones; less than 85% are singletons and the top ten take more than 3.5%. The specimen sequenced was naive CD4+ T cells from PBMCs, cultured in vitro. The receptors here all came from an adult with COVID-19. Both conserved end residues are part of each CDR3. The D gene is left open where the match is weak. Part of the rows lack a size; the others show once, few, many or a class for expanded clones.

cdr3_nt	cdr3_aa	clone_size	v_call	j_call	d_call
TGTGCCAGCAGTTTAACTCAGTTCGATCAGCCCCAGCATTTT	CASSLTQFDQPQHF	.	TRBV28	TRBJ1-5	.
TGTGCCAGCAGCTTATTACCGGGAGGAAGCTCCTACGAGCAGTACTTC	CASSLLPGGSSYEQYF	.	TRBV7-2	TRBJ2-7	TRBD2
TGTGCCAGCAGGGACGGACTAGCGGGAGGGCCTTATGAGACCCAGTACTTC	CASRDGLAGGPYETQYF	once	TRBV6-9	TRBJ2-5	TRBD2
TGTGCCAGCAGGTCGGCCGGGACAGGCCAGTACTTC	CASRSAGTGQYF	.	TRBV7-9	TRBJ2-7	TRBD1
TGCGCCAGCAGCTTGGAACGATCCGAAGAGACCCAGTACTTC	CASSLERSEETQYF	once	TRBV5-1	TRBJ2-5	.
TGTGCCAGCAGTTCCCCCGCGTATGGCTACACCTTC	CASSSPAYGYTF	.	TRBV28	TRBJ1-2	.
TGTGCCAGCAGCTGGGGGCCCCCGGACTCTGGAAACACCATATATTTT	CASSWGPPDSGNTIYF	.	TRBV7-9	TRBJ1-3	.
TGTGCCAGCAGTCTGGAGACCCAGTACTTC	CASSLETQYF	.	TRBV12-3/TRBV12-4	TRBJ2-5	.
TGTGCCAGCAGCTTAGGCACTCACCTTTCTACGGATGAGCAGTTCTTC	CASSLGTHLSTDEQFF	.	TRBV7-3	TRBJ2-1	.
TGTGCCAGCAGCTTAGACAGGGATCAGACCCAGTACTTC	CASSLDRDQTQYF	.	TRBV7-3	TRBJ2-5	TRBD1
TGCAGCGTTGACCAGGGCGTCTCGCGGGGTGAGCAGTTCTTC	CSVDQGVSRGEQFF	.	TRBV29-1	TRBJ2-1	.
TGTGCCAGCAGCTTGGATCTAGCGGCCACCCCGAAAGAGCAGTACTTC	CASSLDLAATPKEQYF	.	TRBV3-1/TRBV3-2	TRBJ2-7	TRBD2
TGTGCCAGCTCCCAGGAAACCTACGGTAATTCACCCCTCCACTTT	CASSQETYGNSPLHF	few	TRBV18	TRBJ1-6	.
TGTGCCAGCAGCTTAGGGGGACTAGATGGGTACCCCGAATACAATGAGCAGTTCTTC	CASSLGGLDGYPEYNEQFF	.	TRBV13	TRBJ2-1	TRBD2
TGTGCCAGCAGCGTCTCGAATCAGCCCCAGCATTTT	CASSVSNQPQHF	.	TRBV14	TRBJ1-5	.
TGTGCCAGCAGCCGGACAGGGGGCTTAGAAAAACTGTTTTTT	CASSRTGGLEKLFF	.	TRBV7-9	TRBJ1-4	TRBD1
TGTGCCAGCAGTGAAGCGTTAGGCCAGAATTATGGCTACACCTTC	CASSEALGQNYGYTF	.	TRBV6-1	TRBJ1-2	.
TGTGCCAGCAGCTCAGGGGCGGGAAACATTCAGTACTTC	CASSSGAGNIQYF	few	TRBV11-2	TRBJ2-4	.
TGTGCCAGCAGCTTCAACTCCTACTCACAGTATTTT	CASSFNSYSQYF	.	TRBV7-2	TRBJ2-3	.
TGTGCCGTGTCGGGGAGCCAAGAGACCCAGTACTTC	CAVSGSQETQYF	.	TRBV7-9	TRBJ2-5	.
TGTGCCTGGACATCAGCACAAGAGACCCAGTACTTC	CAWTSAQETQYF	.	TRBV30	TRBJ2-5	.
TGTGCCAGCAGCCCTATACCCCCAACCCTCCACTTT	CASSPIPPTLHF	.	TRBV28	TRBJ1-6	.
TGTGCCAGCACCCTCGGCCAAGAGACCCAGTACTTC	CASTLGQETQYF	.	TRBV25-1	TRBJ2-5	.
TGTGCCACCAGCAGACACGCCGGGGAGGATCAGCCCCAGCATTTT	CATSRHAGEDQPQHF	.	TRBV15	TRBJ1-5	.
TGTGCCAGCAGCCGGAACCGAGCCGGGACCTTCAATGAGCAGTTCTTC	CASSRNRAGTFNEQFF	few	TRBV14	TRBJ2-1	.
TGTGCCAGTAGTTATTACAGGAACACCGGGGAGCTGTTTTTT	CASSYYRNTGELFF	.	TRBV19	TRBJ2-2	.
TGCAGTGCTCCGGTCGCCGGGGAGCTGTTTTTT	CSAPVAGELFF	.	TRBV20-1	TRBJ2-2	.
TGCGCCAGCAGCTTGACACCAGGGGCGGCAGATACGCAGTATTTT	CASSLTPGAADTQYF	once	TRBV5-1	TRBJ2-3	.
TGCAGCGGGGGGGAGAGAACCAATGAGCAGTTCTTC	CSGGERTNEQFF	once	TRBV29-1	TRBJ2-1	.
TGTGCCAGCAGCTTTGACAGGGGAACCTACGAGCAGTACTTC	CASSFDRGTYEQYF	.	TRBV7-2	TRBJ2-7	TRBD1
TGTGCCAGCAGTCGCCTGGGAGCGGGATGGGAGACCCAGTACTTC	CASSRLGAGWETQYF	.	TRBV28	TRBJ2-5	TRBD2